This T cell receptor (beta chain) was identified during a study of HIV-infected children after antiretroviral therapy interruption. For the study at large: Interruption group median age around 9.9 years; continuous group around 8 years.

Treatment defined: PENTA 11 planned treatment interruption arm or continuous ART arm. From thawed PBMCs, naive CD4+ CD45RA+ CD45RO- T cells were sorted. RNA-based 3' RACE libraries used unique molecular identifiers. TCRdb re-analysed the 3' RACE reads in MiXCR, keeping a single row per CDR3 protein. This sample has 70,000 to 90,000 distinct CDR3 sequences, with around 6.9% found just once. V dropped 4 bases and J dropped 0; count of bases not matched to a gene: 8. Germline assignment: CDR1 LGHDT and CDR2 YNNKEL (reference sequence). The CDR3 loop spans 19 amino acids. This clonotype was picked up many times.

This sequence joins TRBV3-1 and TRBJ2-1; TRBD2 aligns across 14 bases. This clonotype was sampled from a pool of human donors with HIV. Sequences were derived from CD45RA+ CD4+ T cells from PBMCs, pooled from several time points, sampled from a donor given antiretroviral therapy, either interrupted or continuous. Noted subset: naive CD4+ CD45RA+ CD45RO- T cells. The CDR3 DNA is TGTGCCAGCAGCCGGTGGAGGACTAGCGGGAGGAGCTCCTACAATGAGCAGTTCTTC. This encodes CASSRWRTSGRSSYNEQFF.